Following are 27 T cell receptor beta chains from one sample sequenced in a study of T cells after posttransplantation cyclophosphamide. Clones were sequenced by immunoSEQ multiplex PCR, and TCRdb holds only the in-frame ones, with some missing. The table has tens of thousands of clones, roughly 95% seen once; the top ten hold roughly 2.9%. Input material: PBMCs. These receptors were obtained from a woman aged 30 to 39 in good health and a related stem cell transplant donor.

The V and J genes are TRBV4-1 and TRBJ1-5; possible D gene TRBD1, 6 bases. The ends were cut back, 2 bases at V and 3 bases at J, with 11 bases in the middle. This CDR3 contains 15 residues. Per the germline V gene, CDR1 is MGHRA and CDR2 is YSYEKL. The CDR3 spells CASSQQSGANQPQHF. CDR3 nucleotides: TGCGCCAGCAGCCAACAGTCGGGGGCCAATCAGCCCCAGCATTTT.

The chain employs TRBV12-2 and TRBJ1-6. TRBV12-2 corresponds to a pseudogene. The CDR3 contains 13 residues. In nucleotides, the CDR3 is TGTGCAAGTCGCTGGGGGGGCAGGGAGCCCCTCCACTTT. It specifies CASRWGGREPLHF.

This chain links TRBV11-1 with TRBJ2-2; 12 nucleotides match TRBD2. V lost 5 bases and J lost 1; bases outside the gene matches: 8. Germline CDR1 reads SGHAT; CDR2 reads FQDESV (reference sequence). The CDR3 covers 18 residues. The CDR3 DNA reads as TGTGCCAGCAGCCAGCCACTAGCGGGGGGACTGAACACCGGGGAGCTGTTTTTT. Translation: CASSQPLAGGLNTGELFF.

This chain links TRBV5-5 with TRBJ2-3, with 8 bases lining up with TRBD2. Trimming at V came to 3 bases and at J to 2 bases, leaving 17 bases not matched to a gene. Germline CDR1 reads SGHKS; CDR2 reads YYEKEE (reference sequence). The CDR3 loop spans 19 amino acids. The CDR3 loop reads CASSWGQGFGSGATDTQYF. The CDR3 region has the DNA TGTGCCAGCAGCTGGGGTCAAGGATTTGGTAGCGGGGCCACAGATACGCAGTATTTT.

The chain uses TRBV2 and TRBJ1-2; D remains unclear. Germline-derived CDR1 and CDR2 are SNHLY and FYNNEI. CDR3 length: 13 residues. V was clipped by 1 base and J by 3 bases, with 6 bases between them. In DNA form, the CDR3 reads TGTGCCAGCAGTGAAGACAAAGACTATGGCTACACCTTC. Its translation is CASSEDKDYGYTF.

J is TRBJ2-2 and V is TRBV5-6; 10 nucleotides align to TRBD1. Germline V gene lookup returns CDR1 SGHDT and CDR2 YYEEEE. After removal of 0 bases from V and 2 bases from J, the junction contained 7 bases not matched to a gene. The CDR3 length is 18 residues. This chain's CDR3 is CASSLGIRDRGNTGELFF. The CDR3 coding sequence is TGTGCCAGCAGCTTGGGGATCCGGGACAGGGGAAACACCGGGGAGCTGTTTTTT.

The rearrangement joins TRBV5-1 to TRBJ1-1; the D gene is possibly TRBD1 (6 bases). Germline V CDR1 and CDR2: SGHRS, YFSETQ. The CDR3 loop spans 16 amino acids. V was shortened by 2 bases and J by 7 bases, with 21 bases between the two germline ends. This CDR3 is CASSFSGAGRTDEAFF. DNA of the CDR3: TGCGCCAGCAGCTTTTCGGGGGCCGGACGAACAGATGAAGCTTTCTTT.

This clone was found once. This chain links TRBV6-5 with TRBJ1-4; possible D gene TRBD1, 6 bases. CDR3 size: 13 residues. CDR1 and CDR2 from the germline V gene are MNHEY and SVGAGI. Trimming cost V 6 bases and J 8 bases, with 13 bases left between them. The CDR3 protein is CASSRQEGEKLFF. DNA of the CDR3: TGTGCCAGCAGCCGACAGGAAGGGGAAAAACTGTTTTTT.

As regards this clone: Sequence at one end of the junction differs from germline and may be a read error. As DNA, the CDR3 is TGTGCCAGTAGTATCTCCCCGAACATCGGGGAGCTGTTTTTT. This sequence encodes CASSISPNIGELFF. The chain uses TRBV19 and TRBJ2-2, with D unclear. Germline CDR1 and CDR2: LNHDA and SQIVND (reference sequence). The CDR3 sequence is 14 residues long. Using reference TRBV19 and TRBJ2-2 for the parts outside the CDR3, the full variable domain is DGGITQSPKYLFRKEGQNVTLSCEQNLNHDAMYWYRQDPGQGLRLIYYSQIVNDFQKGDIAEGYSVSREKKESFPLTVTSAQKNPTAFYLCASSISPNIGELFFGEGSRLTVL.

The CDR3 loop is CASSLSSDTQYF. For the CDR3, the DNA is TGCGCCAGCAGCTTGTCCTCAGATACGCAGTATTTT. The genes are TRBV5-1 and TRBJ2-3, with D uncertain. This CDR3 region has 12 residues. The germline V gene has CDR1 SGHRS and CDR2 YFSETQ. Trimming removed 1 base at V and 4 bases at J, with 4 bases between.

The J gene is TRBJ2-1, the V gene TRBV19, with a possible D match to TRBD2 (5 bases). Germline CDR1 is LNHDA and CDR2 is SQIVND (reference sequence). V lost 8 bases to trimming and J lost 9 bases, with 14 bases between them. The CDR3 has 12 residues. The CDR3 sequence is CASGSFEGEQFF. CDR3 in DNA: TGTGCCAGTGGGTCCTTTGAGGGTGAGCAGTTCTTC.

CDR3 in amino acids: CASSQGDRAYGYTF. The CDR3 DNA reads as TGTGCCAGCAGCCAAGGCGACAGGGCTTATGGCTACACCTTC. V usage is TRBV13 and J usage is TRBJ1-2; 7 nucleotides align to TRBD1. The length of the CDR3 is 14 residues. From germline, CDR1 is PRHDT and CDR2 FYEKMQ (reference sequence). The J segment lost 5 bases and the V segment lost 5 bases, leaving 8 bases of the junction unmatched.

This clone was observed a single time. Germline is not matched at one junction end, which may reflect a read error. The J gene is TRBJ1-3, the V gene TRBV6-1; no reliable D call. Germline V gene data show CDR1 as MNHNS and CDR2 as SASEGT. This CDR3 is built from 13 residues. This chain's CDR3 is CASSEARGDTIYF. Here the CDR3 DNA reads TGTGCCAGCAGTGAAGCGCGTGGAGACACCATATATTTT.

This clone has only a few counts. This chain links TRBV5-4 with TRBJ1-2; D is perhaps TRBD1 (6 bases). Germline V gives CDR1 SGHNT, CDR2 YYREEE (reference sequence). V was shortened by 3 bases and J by 5 bases, with 14 bases between the two germline ends. The CDR3 contains 14 residues. CDR3: CASSSQTGGYGYTF. In DNA, the CDR3 is TGTGCCAGCAGCTCCCAGACAGGAGGGTATGGCTACACCTTC.

The V call is TRBV25-1, the J call TRBJ2-3, with 7 nucleotides matching TRBD1. V shed 5 bases and J 2 bases; nucleotides not matched to a gene: 10. The CDR3 is 16 residues long. CDR1 is MGHDK and CDR2 is SYGVNS in the germline V gene. The CDR3 coding sequence is TGTGCCAGCAGTACGCCGACAGGGCTGATCACAGATACGCAGTATTTT. This encodes CASSTPTGLITDTQYF. Full variable domain (outside the CDR3, taken from reference TRBV25-1 and TRBJ2-3): EADIYQTPRYLVIGTGKKITLECSQTMGHDKMYWYQQDPGMELHLIHYSYGVNSTEKGDLSSESTVSRIRTEHFPLTLESARPSHTSQYLCASSTPTGLITDTQYFGPGTRLTVL.

The chain has TRBV11-2 and TRBJ2-7, with a possible D match to TRBD1 (6 bases). There are 15 residues in the CDR3. Trimming removed 5 bases at V and 0 bases at J, with 14 bases between. Germline V gene lookup returns CDR1 SGHAT and CDR2 FQNNGV. The CDR3 loop is CASSVITGTSYEQYF. The CDR3 coding sequence is TGTGCCAGCAGCGTCATAACAGGGACCTCCTACGAGCAGTACTTC.

The V call is TRBV2, the J call TRBJ2-2, with 14 positions matching TRBD2. CDR1 and CDR2 (germline): SNHLY, FYNNEI. The CDR3 sequence is 16 residues long. The V gene end was trimmed by 10 bases and the J gene end by 4 bases; junction bases not matched to a gene: 8. For the CDR3, the DNA is TGTGCCATACGAGTGACTAGCGGGGGGGGCACCGGGGAGCTGTTTTTT. This encodes CAIRVTSGGGTGELFF.

The V and J genes are TRBV9 and TRBJ1-2, with a weak D call TRBD1 (5 bases). Trimming cost V 3 bases and J 4 bases, with 10 bases left between them. The CDR3 covers 13 residues. The germline V gene encodes CDR1 SGDLS and CDR2 YYNGEE. The CDR3 DNA reads TGTGCCAGCAGCGACGGGACGGCCTATGGCTACACCTTC. Protein sequence: CASSDGTAYGYTF.

The chain carries TRBV11-3 and TRBJ2-7; 9 bases align to TRBD1. The CDR3 is 19 residues long. Unmatched junction bases numbered 16, after V lost 0 bases and J lost 4 bases. Germline V gene data show CDR1 as SGHNT and CDR2 as YENEEA. The CDR3 nucleotides read TGTGCCAGCAGCTTAGAGGGACAGGGTCCTACTATAATAGGGTACGAGCAGTACTTC. Residues: CASSLEGQGPTIIGYEQYF. The complete variable domain, with remaining parts taken from reference TRBV11-3 and TRBJ2-7, reads EAGVVQSPRYKIIEKKQPVAFWCNPISGHNTLYWYLQNLGQGPELLIRYENEEAVDDSQLPKDRFSAERLKGVDSTLKIQPAELGDSAVYLCASSLEGQGPTIIGYEQYFGPGTRLTVT.

A note on this clone: Germline and junction disagree at one end, which may indicate a read error. The chain links TRBV9 to TRBJ1-2; 9 bases align to TRBD1. The CDR3 spans 9 residues. Germline assignment: CDR1 SGDLS and CDR2 YYNGEE. The CDR3 reads CASGDREGF. CDR3 DNA sequence: TGTGCCAGTGGGGACAGGGAGGGCTTC.

The V call is TRBV19, the J call TRBJ1-1; D is undetermined. CDR3 length equals 13 residues. The germline V and J ends were trimmed by 3 bases and 2 bases, with 7 bases remaining between them. The germline gives CDR1 LNHDA, CDR2 SQIVND (reference sequence). The CDR3 DNA sequence: TGTGCCAGTAGTATTTCCTTTAACACTGAAGCTTTCTTT. Its translation is CASSISFNTEAFF.

The genes are TRBV6-6 and TRBJ1-2; D not certain. Trimming took off 11 bases at V and 0 bases at J, with 16 bases between the two ends. This CDR3 region has 14 residues. Germline V gives CDR1 MNHNY, CDR2 SVGAGI (reference sequence). The CDR3 loop is CAARAEVANYGYTF. The CDR3, as DNA: TGTGCCGCTCGGGCTGAAGTAGCTAACTATGGCTACACCTTC.

The chain recombines TRBV11-2 with TRBJ2-3; 10 bases are shared with TRBD2. Looked up from germline, CDR1 is SGHAT and CDR2 is FQNNGV. V was pared by 8 bases and J by 2 bases, with 13 bases of the junction left unmatched. This CDR3 region has 17 residues. DNA of the CDR3: TGTGCCAGCTCCCGGGGTAGCGGGGGGATGATCACAGATACGCAGTATTTT. Translated: CASSRGSGGMITDTQYF.

The V gene is TRBV7-2, the J gene TRBJ2-5; D ambiguous. Trimming took 2 bases from V and 2 from J, leaving 6 bases between them. This CDR3 comprises 13 residues. Germline V gene data show CDR1 as SGHTA and CDR2 as FQGNSA. The CDR3 loop reads CASSLWQQETQYF. The CDR3 DNA reads as TGTGCCAGCAGCTTATGGCAGCAAGAGACCCAGTACTTC.

This rearrangement joins TRBV6-5 to TRBJ1-6; D is ambiguous. Germline V lookup: CDR1 MNHEY, CDR2 SVGAGI. V dropped 0 bases and J dropped 9 bases, with 6 bases sitting between them. The CDR3 covers 13 residues. CDR3 DNA: TGTGCCAGCAGTTACTCGCCCAGTTCACCCCTCCACTTT. Translation: CASSYSPSSPLHF.

This sequence joins TRBV4-1 and TRBJ1-4; D not certain. The V gene's germline CDR1 is MGHRA and CDR2 YSYEKL. This CDR3 has 16 residues. Trimming shortened V by 1 base and J by 0 bases, and 9 bases separated the two germline ends. The CDR3 spells CASSQVATATNEKLFF. The CDR3 DNA is TGCGCCAGCAGCCAAGTCGCGACGGCAACTAATGAAAAACTGTTTTTT.

This chain joins TRBV25-1 and TRBJ1-4; D call uncertain. CDR3 size: 15 residues. CDR1 is MGHDK, CDR2 SYGVNS, per germline. V was pared by 6 bases and J by 0 bases, with 11 bases between. CDR3 sequence: CASRGVGATNEKLFF. The CDR3 DNA follows: TGTGCCAGCAGGGGAGTGGGAGCAACTAATGAAAAACTGTTTTTT.